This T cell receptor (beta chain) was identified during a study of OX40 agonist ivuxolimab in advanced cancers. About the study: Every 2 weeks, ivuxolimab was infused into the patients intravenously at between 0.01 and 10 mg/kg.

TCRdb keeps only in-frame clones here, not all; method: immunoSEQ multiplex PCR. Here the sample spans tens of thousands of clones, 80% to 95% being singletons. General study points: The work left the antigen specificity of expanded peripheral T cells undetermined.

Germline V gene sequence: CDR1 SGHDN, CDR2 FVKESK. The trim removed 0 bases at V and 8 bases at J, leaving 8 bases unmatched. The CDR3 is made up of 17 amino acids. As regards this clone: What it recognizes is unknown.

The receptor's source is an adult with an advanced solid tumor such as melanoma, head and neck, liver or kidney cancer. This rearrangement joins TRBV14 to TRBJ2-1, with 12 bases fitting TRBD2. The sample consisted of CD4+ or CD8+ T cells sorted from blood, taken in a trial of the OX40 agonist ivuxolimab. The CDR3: CASSQDLLAGGVDEQFF. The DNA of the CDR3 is TGTGCCAGCAGCCAAGATCTTCTAGCGGGGGGGGTTGATGAGCAGTTCTTC.